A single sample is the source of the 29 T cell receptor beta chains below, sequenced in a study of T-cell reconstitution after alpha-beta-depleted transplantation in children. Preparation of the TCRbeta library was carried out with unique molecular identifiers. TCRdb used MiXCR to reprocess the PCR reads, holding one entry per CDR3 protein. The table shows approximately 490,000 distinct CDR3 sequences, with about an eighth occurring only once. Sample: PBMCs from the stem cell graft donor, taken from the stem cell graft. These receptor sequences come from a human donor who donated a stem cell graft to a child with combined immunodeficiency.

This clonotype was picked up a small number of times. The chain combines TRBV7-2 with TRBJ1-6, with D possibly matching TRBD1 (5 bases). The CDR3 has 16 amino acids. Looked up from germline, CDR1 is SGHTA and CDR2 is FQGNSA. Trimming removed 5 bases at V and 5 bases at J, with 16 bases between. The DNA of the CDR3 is TGTGCCAGCAGCGTCGATCAGGGTCTCAATAATTCACCCCTCCACTTT. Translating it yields CASSVDQGLNNSPLHF.

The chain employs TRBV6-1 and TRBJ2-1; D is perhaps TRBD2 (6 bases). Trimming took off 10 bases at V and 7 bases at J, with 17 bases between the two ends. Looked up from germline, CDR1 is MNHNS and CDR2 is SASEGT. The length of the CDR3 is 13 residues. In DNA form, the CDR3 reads TGTGCCACCCGAGTGGGGGGAGGAAATGAGCAGTTCTTC. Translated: CATRVGGGNEQFF.

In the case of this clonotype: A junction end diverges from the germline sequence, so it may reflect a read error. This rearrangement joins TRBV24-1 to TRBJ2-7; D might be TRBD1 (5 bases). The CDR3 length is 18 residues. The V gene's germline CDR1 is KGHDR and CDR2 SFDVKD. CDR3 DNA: TGTGCCACCAGTGATTCCTCCCTAGGTCCCTGGGGCTCCGACGAGCAGTACTTC. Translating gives CATSDSSLGPWGSDEQYF.

CDR3 loop: CASSQDGLAGGGGMYNEQFF. The DNA of the CDR3 is TGTGCCAGCAGCCAAGATGGACTAGCGGGGGGCGGAGGGATGTACAATGAGCAGTTCTTC. The chain recombines TRBV4-2 with TRBJ2-1; 14 bases agree with TRBD2. The CDR3 is made up of 20 amino acids. The J segment lost 4 bases and the V segment lost 0 bases, leaving 11 bases of the junction unmatched. Germline lookup yields CDR1 LGHNA and CDR2 YNFKEQ.

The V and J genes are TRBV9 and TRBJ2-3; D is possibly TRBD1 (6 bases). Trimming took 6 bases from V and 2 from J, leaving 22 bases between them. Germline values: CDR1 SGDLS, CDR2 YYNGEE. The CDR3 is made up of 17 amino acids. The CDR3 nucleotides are TGTGCCAGCAACTCGACCCCGGGGCAGGGGCACACAGATACGCAGTATTTT. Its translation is CASNSTPGQGHTDTQYF.

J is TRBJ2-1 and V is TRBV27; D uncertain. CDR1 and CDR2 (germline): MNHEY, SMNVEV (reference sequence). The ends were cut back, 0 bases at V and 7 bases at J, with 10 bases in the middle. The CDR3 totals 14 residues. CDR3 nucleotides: TGTGCCAGCAGTTTATCGTTACCCAGTAATGAGCAGTTCTTC. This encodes CASSLSLPSNEQFF.

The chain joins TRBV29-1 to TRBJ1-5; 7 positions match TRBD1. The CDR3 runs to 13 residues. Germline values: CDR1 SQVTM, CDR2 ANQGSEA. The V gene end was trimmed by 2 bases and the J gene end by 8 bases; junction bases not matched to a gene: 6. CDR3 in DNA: TGCAGCGTTGAAAAGGGGGCAGGAGAGCCCCAGCATTTT. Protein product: CSVEKGAGEPQHF.

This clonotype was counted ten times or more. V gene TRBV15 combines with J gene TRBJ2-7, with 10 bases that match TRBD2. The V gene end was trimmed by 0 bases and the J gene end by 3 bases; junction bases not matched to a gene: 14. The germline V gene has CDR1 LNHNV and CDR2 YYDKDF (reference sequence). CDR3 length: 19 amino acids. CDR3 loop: CATSRDFLLAGEDLYEQYF. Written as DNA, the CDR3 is TGTGCCACCAGCAGAGATTTTCTCCTAGCGGGAGAAGATCTCTACGAGCAGTACTTC.

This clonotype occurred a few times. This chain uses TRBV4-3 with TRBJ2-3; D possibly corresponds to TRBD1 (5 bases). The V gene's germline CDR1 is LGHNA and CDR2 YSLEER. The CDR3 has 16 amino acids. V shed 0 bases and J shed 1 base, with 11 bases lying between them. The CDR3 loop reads CASSQDYPGRTDTQYF. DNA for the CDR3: TGCGCCAGCAGCCAAGATTATCCAGGGCGCACAGATACGCAGTATTTT.

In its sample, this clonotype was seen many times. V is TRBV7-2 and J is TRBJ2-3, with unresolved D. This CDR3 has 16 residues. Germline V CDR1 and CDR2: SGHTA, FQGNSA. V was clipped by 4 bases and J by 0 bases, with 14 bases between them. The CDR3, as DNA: TGTGCCAGCAGCTATCCCCCGCCTGGGAGCACAGATACGCAGTATTTT. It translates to CASSYPPPGSTDTQYF.

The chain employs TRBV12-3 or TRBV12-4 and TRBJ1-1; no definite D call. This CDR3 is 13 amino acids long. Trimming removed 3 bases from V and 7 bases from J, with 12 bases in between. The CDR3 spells CASSFGSGNEAFF. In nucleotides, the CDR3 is TGTGCCAGCAGTTTCGGCTCTGGCAATGAAGCTTTCTTT.

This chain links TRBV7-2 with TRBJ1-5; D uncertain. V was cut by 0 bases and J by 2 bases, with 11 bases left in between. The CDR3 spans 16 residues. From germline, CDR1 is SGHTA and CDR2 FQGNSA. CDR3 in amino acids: CASSLAAQPGNQPQHF. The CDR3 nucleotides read TGTGCCAGCAGCTTAGCAGCTCAGCCTGGCAATCAGCCCCAGCATTTT.

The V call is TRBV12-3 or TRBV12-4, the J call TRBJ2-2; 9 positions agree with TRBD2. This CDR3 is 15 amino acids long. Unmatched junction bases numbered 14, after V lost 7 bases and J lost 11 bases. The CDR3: CASTLTSGESGELFF. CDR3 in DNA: TGTGCCAGCACCCTGACTAGCGGAGAGTCAGGTGAGCTGTTTTTT.

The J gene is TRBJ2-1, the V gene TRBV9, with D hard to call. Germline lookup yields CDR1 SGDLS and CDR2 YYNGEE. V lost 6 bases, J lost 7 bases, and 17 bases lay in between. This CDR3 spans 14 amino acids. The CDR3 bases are TGTGCCAGCAACCCACTTCCGGCCTCAAATGAGCAGTTCTTC. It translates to CASNPLPASNEQFF.

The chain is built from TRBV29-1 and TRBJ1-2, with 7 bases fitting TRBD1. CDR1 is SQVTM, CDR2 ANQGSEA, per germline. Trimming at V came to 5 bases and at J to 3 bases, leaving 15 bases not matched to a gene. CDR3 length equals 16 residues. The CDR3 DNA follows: TGCAGCGTTCCATTAATGAACAGGGGTACTTACTATGGCTACACCTTC. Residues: CSVPLMNRGTYYGYTF. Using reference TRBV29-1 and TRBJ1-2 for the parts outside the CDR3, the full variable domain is SAVISQKPSRDICQRGTSLTIQCQVDSQVTMMFWYRQQPGQSLTLIATANQGSEATYESGFVIDKFPISRPNLTFSTLTVSNMSPEDSSIYLCSVPLMNRGTYYGYTFGSGTRLTVV.

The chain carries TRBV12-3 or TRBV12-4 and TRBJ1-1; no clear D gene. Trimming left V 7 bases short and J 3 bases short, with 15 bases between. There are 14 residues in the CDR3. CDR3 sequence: CASTLRLRDTEAFF. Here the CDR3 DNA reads TGTGCCAGCACCCTAAGGTTAAGGGACACTGAAGCTTTCTTT.

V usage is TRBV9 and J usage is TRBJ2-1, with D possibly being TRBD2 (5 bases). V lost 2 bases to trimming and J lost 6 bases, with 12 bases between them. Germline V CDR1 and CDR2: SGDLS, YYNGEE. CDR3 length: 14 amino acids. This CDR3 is CASSVQIGLNEQFF. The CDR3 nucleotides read TGTGCCAGCAGCGTCCAGATCGGACTCAATGAGCAGTTCTTC.

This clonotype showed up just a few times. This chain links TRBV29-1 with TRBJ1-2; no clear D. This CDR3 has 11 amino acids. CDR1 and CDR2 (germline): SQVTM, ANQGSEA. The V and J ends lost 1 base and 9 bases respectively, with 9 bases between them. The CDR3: CSVEGYPCYTF. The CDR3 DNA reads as TGCAGCGTTGAAGGATACCCATGCTACACCTTC.

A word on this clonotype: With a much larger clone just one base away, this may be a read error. CDR3: CASKARRNYEQYF. CDR3 sequence (DNA): TGTGCCAGCAAAGCACGGAGGAACTACGAGCAGTACTTC. This chain uses TRBV12-3 or TRBV12-4 with TRBJ2-7, with a possible D match to TRBD2 (5 bases). Trimming pared 7 bases from V and 3 bases from J, leaving 13 bases between. The CDR3 totals 13 residues.

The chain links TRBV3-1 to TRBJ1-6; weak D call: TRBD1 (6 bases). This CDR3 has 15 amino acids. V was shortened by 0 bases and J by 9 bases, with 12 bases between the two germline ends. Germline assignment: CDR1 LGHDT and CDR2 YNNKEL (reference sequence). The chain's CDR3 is CASSQDRGMGSPLHF. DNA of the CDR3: TGTGCCAGCAGCCAAGACAGGGGTATGGGTTCACCCCTCCACTTT.

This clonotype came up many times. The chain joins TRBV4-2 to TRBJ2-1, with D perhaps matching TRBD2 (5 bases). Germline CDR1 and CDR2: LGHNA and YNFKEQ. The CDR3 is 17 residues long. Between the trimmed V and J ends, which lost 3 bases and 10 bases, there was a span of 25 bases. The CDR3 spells CASSHGPTPTSSPEQFF. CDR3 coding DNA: TGTGCCAGCAGCCACGGACCCACCCCTACTAGTTCACCCGAGCAGTTCTTC.

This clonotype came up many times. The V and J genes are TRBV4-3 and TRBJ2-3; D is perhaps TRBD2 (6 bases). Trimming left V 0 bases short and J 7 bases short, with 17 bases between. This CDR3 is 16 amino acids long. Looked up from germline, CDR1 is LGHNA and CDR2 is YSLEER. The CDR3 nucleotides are TGCGCCAGCAGCCAAGACCCTATCGGGAGATCGAATACGCAGTATTTT. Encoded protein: CASSQDPIGRSNTQYF.

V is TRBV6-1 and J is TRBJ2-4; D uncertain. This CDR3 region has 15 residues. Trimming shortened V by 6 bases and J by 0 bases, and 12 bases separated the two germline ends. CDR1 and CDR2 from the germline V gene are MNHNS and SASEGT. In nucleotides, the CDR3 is TGTGCCAGCAGCTCCTACAGCCTAGCCAAAAACATTCAGTACTTC. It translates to CASSSYSLAKNIQYF.

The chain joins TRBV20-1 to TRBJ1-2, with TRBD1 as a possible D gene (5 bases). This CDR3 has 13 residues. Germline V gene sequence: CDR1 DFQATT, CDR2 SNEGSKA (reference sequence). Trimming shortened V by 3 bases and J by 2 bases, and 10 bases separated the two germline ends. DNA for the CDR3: TGCAGTGCTAGGGACATAACCAACTATGGCTACACCTTC. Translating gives CSARDITNYGYTF.

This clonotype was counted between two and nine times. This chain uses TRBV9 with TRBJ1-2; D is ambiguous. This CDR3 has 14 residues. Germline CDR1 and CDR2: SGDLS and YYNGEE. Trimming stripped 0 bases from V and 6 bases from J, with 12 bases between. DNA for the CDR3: TGTGCCAGCAGCGTAGACGCGAATTTCCATGGCTACACCTTC. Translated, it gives CASSVDANFHGYTF.

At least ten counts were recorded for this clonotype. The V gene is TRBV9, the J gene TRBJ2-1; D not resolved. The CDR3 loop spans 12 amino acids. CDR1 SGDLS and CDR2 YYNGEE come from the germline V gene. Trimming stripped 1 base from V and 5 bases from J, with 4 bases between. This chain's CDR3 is CASSVFDNEQFF. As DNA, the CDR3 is TGTGCCAGCAGCGTATTTGACAATGAGCAGTTCTTC.

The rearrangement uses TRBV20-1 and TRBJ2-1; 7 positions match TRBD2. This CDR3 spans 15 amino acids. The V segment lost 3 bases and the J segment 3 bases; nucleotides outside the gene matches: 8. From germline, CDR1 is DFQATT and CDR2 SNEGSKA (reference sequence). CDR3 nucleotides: TGCAGTGCTAGGAACCCCTCTAGCGGCTACAATGAGCAGTTCTTC. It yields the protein CSARNPSSGYNEQFF.

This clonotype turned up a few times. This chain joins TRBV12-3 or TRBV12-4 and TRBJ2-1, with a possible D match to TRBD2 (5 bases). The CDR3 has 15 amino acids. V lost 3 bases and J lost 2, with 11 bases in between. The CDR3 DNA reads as TGTGCCAGCAGTTTTAGCGAATGGGCCTACAATGAGCAGTTCTTC. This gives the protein CASSFSEWAYNEQFF.

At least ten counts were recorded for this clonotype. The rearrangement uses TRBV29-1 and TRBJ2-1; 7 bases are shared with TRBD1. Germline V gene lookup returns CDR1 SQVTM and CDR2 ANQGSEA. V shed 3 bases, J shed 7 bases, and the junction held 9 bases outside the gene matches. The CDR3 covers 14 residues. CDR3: CSVDATGSGNEQFF. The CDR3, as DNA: TGCAGCGTTGATGCGACAGGGTCTGGAAATGAGCAGTTCTTC.